This T cell receptor (beta chain) was sequenced for a study of T cell changes during pregnancy in multiple sclerosis. Clones were sequenced by immunoSEQ multiplex PCR, and TCRdb holds only the in-frame ones, with some missing. The profile shows some 47,000 clones, around 96% of them singletons. This sequence originates from a female donor with multiple sclerosis, enrolled in a pregnancy study. The specimen comprised peripheral blood, sampled in the second trimester of pregnancy.

The DNA for the CDR3 is TGTGCCAGCACCCATATCGGGACAGGGAGCAATCAGCCCCAGCATTTT. This gives the protein CASTHIGTGSNQPQHF. V gene TRBV28 combines with J gene TRBJ1-5; 9 bases are a match to TRBD1. Germline assignment: CDR1 MDHEN and CDR2 SYDVKM. The CDR3 loop spans 16 amino acids. With V trimmed by 7 bases and J by 1 base, 8 bases remained unmatched.